Reported below is one TCR beta chain. Its antigen is not known. These data belong to a study of T cell responses to AZD1222 COVID-19 vaccine. Regarding the study as a whole: Breadth and depth of Spike-specific TCRs rose after two AZD1222 doses. Of spike-specific TCRs, nearly half reportedly target regions left unmutated in variants. Donors were mostly white British, more females; clonal diversity possibly underestimated. Seropositive at baseline were only six AZD1222 recipients.

V lost 6 bases and J lost 5, with 11 bases in between. Per germline, CDR1 SNHLY and CDR2 FYNNEI. This CDR3 contains 13 residues. Method: immunoSEQ multiplex PCR; TCRdb's copy keeps in-frame clones and lacks some. This sample has about 110,000 clones, with 88% found just once. The input for sequencing was peripheral blood, taken 28 days after the second AZD1222 dose. The gene calls are TRBV2 and TRBJ1-5; D unresolved. This receptor was taken from an adult who received the AZD1222 COVID-19 vaccine. The CDR3 DNA reads as TGTGCCAGCAGCGAGAACAGAGATCAGCCCCAGCATTTT. Amino acids: CASSENRDQPQHF.